Here is one T cell receptor beta chain with its context. Germline CDR1 reads SGHRS; CDR2 reads YFSETQ. The CDR3 spans 16 residues. The V end was cut by 0 bases, the J end by 0 bases, with 10 bases between. The source of the sample is a study of blood T cell repertoires in COVID-19. Turning to the study itself: Whether acute or convalescent, the COVID-19 samples came from the United States, Italy and Spain. In each case, the material was cDNA or gDNA derived from T cells, B-cell-depleted T cells, or PBMCs.

Authors' processing steps: Amplification with reference gene primers provided the estimates of nucleated cell counts. The data were produced by immunoSEQ multiplex PCR, yet TCRdb's version contains in-frame clones alone and is incomplete. From that table come the V and J calls and clone size; the DNA was used to work out D and trimming. This sample yields about 180,000 clones, of which 80% are seen a single time; around 6.3% belongs to the top ten. Sequencing was carried out using peripheral blood. The chain recombines TRBV5-1 with TRBJ2-1, with D maybe TRBD2 (5 bases). The receptor's source is a man between 65 and 80 years old with active or convalescent COVID-19. The CDR3 DNA follows: TGCGCCAGCAGCTTGGCCCAGCGGAGCTCCTACAATGAGCAGTTCTTC. As protein: CASSLAQRSSYNEQFF.